This TCR beta chain was observed in a study of control samples from healthy donors and cancer patients. Profiled with immunoSEQ multiplex PCR; TCRdb holds only in-frame clones, not every one. The sample contains 100,000 to 150,000 clones, approximately 84% of which appear only once. V gave up 5 bases and J gave up 9 bases; unmatched junction bases: 10. The CDR3 sequence is 15 residues long. Germline CDR1 reads MDHEN; CDR2 reads SYDVKM. This TCR was recovered from a man younger than 35 in good health. Sequencing was done on a sample of blood. The J gene is TRBJ2-1, the V gene TRBV28, with 10 bases identical to TRBD1. CDR3 loop: CASSPVDRGLAEQFF. CDR3 in DNA: TGTGCCAGCAGTCCAGTGGACAGGGGGTTAGCTGAGCAGTTCTTC.